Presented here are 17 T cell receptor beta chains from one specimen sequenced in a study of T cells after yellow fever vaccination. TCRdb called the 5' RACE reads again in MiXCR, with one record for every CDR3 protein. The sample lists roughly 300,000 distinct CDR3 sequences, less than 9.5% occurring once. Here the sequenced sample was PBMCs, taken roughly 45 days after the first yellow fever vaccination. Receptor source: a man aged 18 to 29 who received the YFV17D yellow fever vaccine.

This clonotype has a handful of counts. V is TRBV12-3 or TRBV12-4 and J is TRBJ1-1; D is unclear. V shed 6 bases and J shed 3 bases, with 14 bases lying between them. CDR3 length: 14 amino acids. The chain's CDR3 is CASSLRGGYTEAFF. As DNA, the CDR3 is TGTGCCAGCAGCCTCCGGGGAGGGTACACTGAAGCTTTCTTT.

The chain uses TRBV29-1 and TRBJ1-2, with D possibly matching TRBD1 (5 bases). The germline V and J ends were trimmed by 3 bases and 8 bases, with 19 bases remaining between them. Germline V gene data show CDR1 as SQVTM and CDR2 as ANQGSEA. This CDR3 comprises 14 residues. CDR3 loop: CSVDRSRGFGGYTF. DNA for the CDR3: TGCAGCGTTGACCGCTCACGGGGGTTCGGAGGCTACACCTTC. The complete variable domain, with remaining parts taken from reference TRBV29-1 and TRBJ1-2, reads SAVISQKPSRDICQRGTSLTIQCQVDSQVTMMFWYRQQPGQSLTLIATANQGSEATYESGFVIDKFPISRPNLTFSTLTVSNMSPEDSSIYLCSVDRSRGFGGYTFGSGTRLTVV.

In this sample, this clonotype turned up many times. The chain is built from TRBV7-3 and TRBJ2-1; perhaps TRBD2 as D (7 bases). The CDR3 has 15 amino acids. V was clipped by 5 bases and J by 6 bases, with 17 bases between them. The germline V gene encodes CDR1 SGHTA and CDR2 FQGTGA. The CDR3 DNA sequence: TGTGCCAGCAGCGCACAGGGAGGGAGTAGCAATGAGCAGTTCTTC. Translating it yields CASSAQGGSSNEQFF.

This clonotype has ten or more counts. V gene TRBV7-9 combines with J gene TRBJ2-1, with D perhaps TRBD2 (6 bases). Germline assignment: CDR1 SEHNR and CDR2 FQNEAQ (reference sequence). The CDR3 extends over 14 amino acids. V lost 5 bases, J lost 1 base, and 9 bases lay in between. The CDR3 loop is CASSAGNSYNEQFF. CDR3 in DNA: TGTGCCAGCAGCGCGGGGAATTCCTACAATGAGCAGTTCTTC.

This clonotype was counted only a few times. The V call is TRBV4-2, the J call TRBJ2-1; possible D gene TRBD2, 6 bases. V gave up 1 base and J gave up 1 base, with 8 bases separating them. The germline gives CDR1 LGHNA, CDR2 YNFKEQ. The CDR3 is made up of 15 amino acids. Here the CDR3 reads CASSQVAGSYNEQFF. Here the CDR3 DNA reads TGTGCCAGCAGCCAAGTCGCGGGGTCCTACAATGAGCAGTTCTTC.

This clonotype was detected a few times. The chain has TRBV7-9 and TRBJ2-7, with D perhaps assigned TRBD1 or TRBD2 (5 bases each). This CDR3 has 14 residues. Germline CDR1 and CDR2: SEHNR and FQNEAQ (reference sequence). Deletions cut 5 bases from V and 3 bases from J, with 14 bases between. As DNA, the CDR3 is TGTGCCAGCAGCCGAGAGGGACGGAGCTACGAGCAGTACTTC. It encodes CASSREGRSYEQYF.

The CDR3 DNA sequence: TGTGCCAGCAGCCACCCGACTAGCGGGGGCCCGACCCAGTACTTC. It specifies CASSHPTSGGPTQYF. V usage is TRBV11-2 and J usage is TRBJ2-5; 12 nucleotides match TRBD2. V lost 5 bases, J lost 7 bases, and 8 bases stayed unmatched. Germline V CDR1 and CDR2: SGHAT, FQNNGV. This CDR3 region has 15 residues.

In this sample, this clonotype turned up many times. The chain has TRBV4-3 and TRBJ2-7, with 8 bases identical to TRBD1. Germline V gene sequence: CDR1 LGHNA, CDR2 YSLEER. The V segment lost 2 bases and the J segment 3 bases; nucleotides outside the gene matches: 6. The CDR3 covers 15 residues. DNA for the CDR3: TGCGCCAGCAGCCAACTGACAGGGGAAGGCTACGAGCAGTACTTC. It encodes CASSQLTGEGYEQYF.

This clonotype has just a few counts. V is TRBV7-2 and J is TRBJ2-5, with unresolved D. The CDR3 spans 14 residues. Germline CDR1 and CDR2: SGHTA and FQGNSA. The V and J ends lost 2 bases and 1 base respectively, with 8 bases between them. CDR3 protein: CASSLLQTQETQYF. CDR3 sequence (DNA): TGTGCCAGCAGCTTACTACAGACCCAAGAGACCCAGTACTTC.

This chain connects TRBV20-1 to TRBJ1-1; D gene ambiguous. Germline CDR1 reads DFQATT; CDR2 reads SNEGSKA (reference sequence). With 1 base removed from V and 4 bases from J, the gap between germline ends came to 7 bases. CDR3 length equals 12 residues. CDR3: CSARVPGTEAFF. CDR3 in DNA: TGCAGTGCTAGAGTGCCTGGCACTGAAGCTTTCTTT.

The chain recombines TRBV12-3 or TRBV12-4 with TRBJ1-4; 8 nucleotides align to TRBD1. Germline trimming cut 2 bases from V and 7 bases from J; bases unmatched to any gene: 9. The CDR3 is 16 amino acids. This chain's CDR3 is CASSLWTGRISEKLFF. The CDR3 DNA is TGTGCCAGCAGTTTATGGACAGGGCGTATATCTGAAAAACTGTTTTTT.

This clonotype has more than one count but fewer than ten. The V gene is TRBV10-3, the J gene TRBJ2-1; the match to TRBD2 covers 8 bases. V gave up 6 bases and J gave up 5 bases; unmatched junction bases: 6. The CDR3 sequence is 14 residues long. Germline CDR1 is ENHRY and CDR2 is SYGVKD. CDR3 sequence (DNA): TGTGCCATCAGGGGCTCGGGGGGGAACAATGAGCAGTTCTTC. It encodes CAIRGSGGNNEQFF.

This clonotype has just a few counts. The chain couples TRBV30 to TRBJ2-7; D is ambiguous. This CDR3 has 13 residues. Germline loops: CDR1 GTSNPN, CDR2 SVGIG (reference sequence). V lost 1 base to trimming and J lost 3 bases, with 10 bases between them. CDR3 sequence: CAWSGHGGYEQYF. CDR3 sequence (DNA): TGTGCCTGGAGTGGCCATGGTGGCTACGAGCAGTACTTC. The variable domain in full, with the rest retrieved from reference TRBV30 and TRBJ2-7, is SQTIHQWPATLVQPVGSPLSLECTVEGTSNPNLYWYRQAAGRGLQLLFYSVGIGQISSEVPQNLSASRPQDRQFILSSKKLLLSDSGFYLCAWSGHGGYEQYFGPGTRLTVT.

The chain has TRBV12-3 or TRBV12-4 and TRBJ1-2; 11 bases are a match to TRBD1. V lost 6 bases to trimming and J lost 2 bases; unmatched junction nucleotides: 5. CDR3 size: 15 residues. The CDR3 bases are TGTGCCAGCAGACGGGGACAGGGGGTGAACTATGGCTACACCTTC. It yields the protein CASRRGQGVNYGYTF.

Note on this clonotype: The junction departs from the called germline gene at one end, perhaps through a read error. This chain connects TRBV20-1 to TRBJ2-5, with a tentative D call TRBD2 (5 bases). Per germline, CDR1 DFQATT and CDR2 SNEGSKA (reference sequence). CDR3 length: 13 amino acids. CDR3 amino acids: CCARDRDQETQYF. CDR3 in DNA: TGCTGTGCTAGAGATCGGGATCAAGAGACCCAGTACTTC.

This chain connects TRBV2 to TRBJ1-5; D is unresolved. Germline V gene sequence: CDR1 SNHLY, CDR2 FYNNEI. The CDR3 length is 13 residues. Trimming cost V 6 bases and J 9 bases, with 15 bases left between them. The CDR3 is CASSLDHPRPQHF. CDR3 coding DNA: TGTGCCAGCAGCCTCGACCACCCCAGGCCCCAGCATTTT.

For the CDR3, the DNA is TGTGCCAGCAGCTTAGTCAGGGACACCTATGGCTACACCTTC. It codes for CASSLVRDTYGYTF. The gene calls are TRBV7-2 and TRBJ1-2; tentatively, D is TRBD1 (6 bases). Germline V gene lookup returns CDR1 SGHTA and CDR2 FQGNSA. The length of the CDR3 is 14 residues. V was shortened by 1 base and J by 4 bases, with 10 bases between the two germline ends.